The following is a TCR beta chain sequence with its context. Its antigen is unknown. The data were taken from a study of T-cell memory formation after mild COVID-19. Points from the study as a whole: Second-wave clones that peaked on day 37 lacked confirmed SARS-CoV-2 specificity.

CDR3 length: 15 amino acids. CDR1 and CDR2 (germline): LGHNA, YSLEER. Trimming pared 0 bases from V and 6 bases from J, leaving 12 bases between. From 5'RACE with constant-segment primers came TCR alpha and TCR beta cDNA libraries that carried sample barcodes and UMIs. TCRdb called the 5' RACE reads again in MiXCR, with one record for every CDR3 protein. The repertoire holds 150,000 to 200,000 distinct CDR3 sequences, with around 10% as singletons. Sample: PBMCs or a T cell subset sorted from them (not recorded which). This receptor was obtained from a young man who had mild COVID-19 (a few samples of this study predate the infection). Cell type and time point are not known. This chain joins TRBV4-3 and TRBJ1-5; D uncertain. The CDR3 DNA reads as TGCGCCAGCAGCCAAGATTACCGATGGGGTCAGCCCCAGCATTTT. This codes for CASSQDYRWGQPQHF.